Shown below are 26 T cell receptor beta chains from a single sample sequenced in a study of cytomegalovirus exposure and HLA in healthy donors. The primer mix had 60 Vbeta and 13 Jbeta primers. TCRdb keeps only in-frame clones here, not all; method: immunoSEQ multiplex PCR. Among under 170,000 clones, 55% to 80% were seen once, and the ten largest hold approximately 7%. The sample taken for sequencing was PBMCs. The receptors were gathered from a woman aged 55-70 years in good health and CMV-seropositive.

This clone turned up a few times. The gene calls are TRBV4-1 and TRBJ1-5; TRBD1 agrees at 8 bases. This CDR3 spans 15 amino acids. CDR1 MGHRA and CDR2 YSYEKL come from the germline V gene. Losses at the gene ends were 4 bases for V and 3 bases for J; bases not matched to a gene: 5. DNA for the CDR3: TGCGCCAGCAGCCCGCGGACAGGGTACAATCAGCCCCAGCATTTT. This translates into CASSPRTGYNQPQHF.

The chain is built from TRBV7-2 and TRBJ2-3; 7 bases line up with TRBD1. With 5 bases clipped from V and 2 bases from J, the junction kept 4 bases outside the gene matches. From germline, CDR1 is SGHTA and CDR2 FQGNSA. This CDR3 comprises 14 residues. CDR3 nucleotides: TGTGCCAGCAGCCGCGGACAGGACACAGATACGCAGTATTTT. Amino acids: CASSRGQDTDTQYF.

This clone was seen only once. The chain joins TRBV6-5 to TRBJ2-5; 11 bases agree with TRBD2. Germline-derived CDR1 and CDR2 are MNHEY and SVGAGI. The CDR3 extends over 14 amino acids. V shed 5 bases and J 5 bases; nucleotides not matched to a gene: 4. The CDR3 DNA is TGTGCCAGCAGTCGATTAGCGGGAGGGGAGACCCAGTACTTC. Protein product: CASSRLAGGETQYF.

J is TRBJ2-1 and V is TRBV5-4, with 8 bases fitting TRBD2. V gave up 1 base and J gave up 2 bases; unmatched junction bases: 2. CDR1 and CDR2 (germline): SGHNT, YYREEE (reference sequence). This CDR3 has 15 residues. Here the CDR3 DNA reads TGTGCCAGCAGCTTGAATAGCGGGGCCTACAATGAGCAGTTCTTC. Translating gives CASSLNSGAYNEQFF.

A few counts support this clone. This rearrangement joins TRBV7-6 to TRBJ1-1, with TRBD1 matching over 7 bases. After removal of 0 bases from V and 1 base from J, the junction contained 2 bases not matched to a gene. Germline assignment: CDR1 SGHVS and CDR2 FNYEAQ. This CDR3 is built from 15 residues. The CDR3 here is CASSLARTGNTEAFF. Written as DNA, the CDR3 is TGTGCCAGCAGCTTAGCTCGGACAGGGAACACTGAAGCTTTCTTT.

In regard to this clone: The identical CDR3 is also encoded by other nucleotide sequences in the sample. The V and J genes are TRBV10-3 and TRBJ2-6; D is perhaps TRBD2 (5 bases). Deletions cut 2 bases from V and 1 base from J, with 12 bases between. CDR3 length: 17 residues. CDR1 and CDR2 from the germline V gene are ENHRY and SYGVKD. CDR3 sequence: CAISERPPGSGANVLTF. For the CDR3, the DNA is TGTGCCATCAGTGAGAGGCCCCCGGGGTCTGGGGCCAACGTCCTGACTTTC.

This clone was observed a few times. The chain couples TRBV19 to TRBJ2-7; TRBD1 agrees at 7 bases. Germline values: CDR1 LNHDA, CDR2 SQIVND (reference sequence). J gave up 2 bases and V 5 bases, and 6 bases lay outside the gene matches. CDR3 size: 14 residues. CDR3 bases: TGTGCCAGTAGTCCCGGGGACAGAACCTACGAGCAGTACTTC. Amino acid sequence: CASSPGDRTYEQYF.

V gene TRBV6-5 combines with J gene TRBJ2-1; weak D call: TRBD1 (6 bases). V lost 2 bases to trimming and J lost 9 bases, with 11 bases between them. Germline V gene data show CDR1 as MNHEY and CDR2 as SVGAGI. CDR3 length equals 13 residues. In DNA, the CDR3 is TGTGCCAGCAGTTACAGGGCGGACAGTGAGCAGTTCTTC. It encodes CASSYRADSEQFF.

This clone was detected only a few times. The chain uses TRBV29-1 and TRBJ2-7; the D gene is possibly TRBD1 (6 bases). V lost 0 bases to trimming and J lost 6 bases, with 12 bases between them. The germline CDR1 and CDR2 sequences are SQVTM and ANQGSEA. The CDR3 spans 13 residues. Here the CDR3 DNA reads TGCAGCGTTGAAGACAGGGGTCTCGGCGAGCAGTACTTC. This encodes CSVEDRGLGEQYF.

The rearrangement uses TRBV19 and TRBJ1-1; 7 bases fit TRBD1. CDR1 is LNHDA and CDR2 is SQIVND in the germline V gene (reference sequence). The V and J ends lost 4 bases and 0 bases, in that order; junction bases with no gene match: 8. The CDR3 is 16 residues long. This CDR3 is CASSNRDSRLNTEAFF. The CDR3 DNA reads TGTGCCAGTAGTAACCGGGACAGTCGTCTGAACACTGAAGCTTTCTTT.

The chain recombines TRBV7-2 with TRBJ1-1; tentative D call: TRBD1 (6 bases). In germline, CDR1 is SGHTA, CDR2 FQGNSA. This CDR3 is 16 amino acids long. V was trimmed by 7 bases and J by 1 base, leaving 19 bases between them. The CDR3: CASTQGRPGANTEAFF. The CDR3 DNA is TGTGCCAGCACCCAAGGCCGGCCAGGGGCGAACACTGAAGCTTTCTTT.

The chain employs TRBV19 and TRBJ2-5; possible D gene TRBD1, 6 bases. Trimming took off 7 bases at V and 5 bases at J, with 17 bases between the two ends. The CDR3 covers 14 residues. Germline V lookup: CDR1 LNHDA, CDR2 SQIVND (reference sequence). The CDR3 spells CASNGDRNFETQYF. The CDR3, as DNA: TGTGCCAGTAATGGAGACAGGAATTTTGAGACCCAGTACTTC. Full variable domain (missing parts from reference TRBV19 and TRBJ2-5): DGGITQSPKYLFRKEGQNVTLSCEQNLNHDAMYWYRQDPGQGLRLIYYSQIVNDFQKGDIAEGYSVSREKKESFPLTVTSAQKNPTAFYLCASNGDRNFETQYFGPGTRLLVL.

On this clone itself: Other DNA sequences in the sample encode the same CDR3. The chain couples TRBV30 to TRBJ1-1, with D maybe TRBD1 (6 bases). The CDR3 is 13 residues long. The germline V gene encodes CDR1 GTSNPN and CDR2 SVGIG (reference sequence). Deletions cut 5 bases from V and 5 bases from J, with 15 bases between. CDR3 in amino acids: CAWGRGGNTEAFF. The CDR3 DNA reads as TGTGCCTGGGGGAGGGGGGGGAATACTGAAGCTTTCTTT.

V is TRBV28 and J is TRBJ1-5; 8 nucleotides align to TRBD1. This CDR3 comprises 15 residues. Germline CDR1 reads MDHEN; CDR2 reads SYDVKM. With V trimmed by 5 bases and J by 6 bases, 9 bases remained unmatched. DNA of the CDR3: TGTGCCAGCAGTGGGGGGACAGGCGGTATTCAGCCCCAGCATTTT. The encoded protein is CASSGGTGGIQPQHF.

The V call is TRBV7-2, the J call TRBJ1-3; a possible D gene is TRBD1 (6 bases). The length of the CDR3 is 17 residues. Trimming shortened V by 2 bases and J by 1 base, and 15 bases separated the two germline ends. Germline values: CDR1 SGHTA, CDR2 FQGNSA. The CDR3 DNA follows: TGTGCCAGCAGCTTAAGCGGGGGGCCCCGTTCTGGAAACACCATATATTTT. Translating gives CASSLSGGPRSGNTIYF.

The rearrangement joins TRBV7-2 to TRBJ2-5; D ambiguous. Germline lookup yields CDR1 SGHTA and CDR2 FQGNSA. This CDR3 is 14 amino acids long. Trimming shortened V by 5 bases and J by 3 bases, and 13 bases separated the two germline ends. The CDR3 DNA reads TGTGCCAGCAGCCCAACTACGGCGGAAGAGACCCAGTACTTC. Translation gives CASSPTTAEETQYF. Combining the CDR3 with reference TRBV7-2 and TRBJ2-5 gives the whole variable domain GAGVSQSPSNKVTEKGKDVELRCDPISGHTALYWYRQSLGQGLEFLIYFQGNSAPDKSGLPSDRFSAERTGGSVSTLTIQRTQQEDSAVYLCASSPTTAEETQYFGPGTRLLVL.

The CDR3 is CASSPPGTLSLEQYF. CDR3 coding DNA: TGTGCCAGCAGTCCACCCGGGACTTTATCCCTAGAGCAGTACTTC. The chain links TRBV6-5 to TRBJ2-5, with D maybe TRBD2 (6 bases). This CDR3 contains 15 residues. CDR1 is MNHEY, CDR2 SVGAGI, per germline. V was trimmed by 5 bases and J by 11 bases, leaving 24 bases between them.

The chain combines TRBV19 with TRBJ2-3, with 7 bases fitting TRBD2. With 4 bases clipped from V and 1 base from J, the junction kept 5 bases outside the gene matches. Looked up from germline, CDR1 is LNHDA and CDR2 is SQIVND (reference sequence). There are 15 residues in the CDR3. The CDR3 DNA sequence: TGTGCCAGTAGTAAGGCTAGCGGCCGCACAGATACGCAGTATTTT. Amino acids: CASSKASGRTDTQYF.

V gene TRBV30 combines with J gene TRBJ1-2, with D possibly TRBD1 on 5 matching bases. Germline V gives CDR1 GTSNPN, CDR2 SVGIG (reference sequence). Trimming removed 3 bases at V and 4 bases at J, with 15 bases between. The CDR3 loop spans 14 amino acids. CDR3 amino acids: CAWRAPGGAYGYTF. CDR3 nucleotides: TGTGCCTGGAGGGCCCCCGGAGGGGCCTATGGCTACACCTTC.

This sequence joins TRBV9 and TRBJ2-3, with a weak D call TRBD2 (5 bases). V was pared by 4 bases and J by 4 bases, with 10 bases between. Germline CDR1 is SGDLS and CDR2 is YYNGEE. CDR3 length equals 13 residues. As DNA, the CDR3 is TGTGCCAGCAGCATCCGGGGAGCAGATACGCAGTATTTT. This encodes CASSIRGADTQYF.

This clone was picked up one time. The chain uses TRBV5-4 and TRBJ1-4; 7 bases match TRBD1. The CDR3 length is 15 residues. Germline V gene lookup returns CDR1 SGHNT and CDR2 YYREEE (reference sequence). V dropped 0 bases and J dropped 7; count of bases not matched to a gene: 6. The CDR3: CASSLAGQMGEKLFF. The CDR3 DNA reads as TGTGCCAGCAGCTTGGCGGGACAGATGGGTGAAAAACTGTTTTTT.

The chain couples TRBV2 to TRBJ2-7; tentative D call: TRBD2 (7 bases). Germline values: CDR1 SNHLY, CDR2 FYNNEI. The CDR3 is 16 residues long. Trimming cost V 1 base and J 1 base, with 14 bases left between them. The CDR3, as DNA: TGTGCCAGCAGTGAAGAGGGGGGGATTTCTTCCTACGAGCAGTACTTC. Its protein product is CASSEEGGISSYEQYF.

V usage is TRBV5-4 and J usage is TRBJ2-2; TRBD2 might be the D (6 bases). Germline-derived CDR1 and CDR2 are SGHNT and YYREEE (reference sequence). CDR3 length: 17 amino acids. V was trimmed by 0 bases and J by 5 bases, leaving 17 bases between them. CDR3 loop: CASSLAMGYGGTGELFF. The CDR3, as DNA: TGTGCCAGCAGCTTGGCGATGGGTTACGGGGGTACCGGGGAGCTGTTTTTT.

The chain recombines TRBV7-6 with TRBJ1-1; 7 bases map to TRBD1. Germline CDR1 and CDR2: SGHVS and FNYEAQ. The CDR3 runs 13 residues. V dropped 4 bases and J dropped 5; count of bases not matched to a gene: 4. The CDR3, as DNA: TGTGCCAGCAGCTCGCGACAGGGTACTGAAGCTTTCTTT. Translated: CASSSRQGTEAFF.

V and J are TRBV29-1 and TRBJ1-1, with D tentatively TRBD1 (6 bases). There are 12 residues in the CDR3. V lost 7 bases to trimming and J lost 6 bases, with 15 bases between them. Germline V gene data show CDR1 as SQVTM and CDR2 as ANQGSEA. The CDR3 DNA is TGCAGCGGTCGGCAGGGGAGCGCTGAAGCTTTCTTT. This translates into CSGRQGSAEAFF.

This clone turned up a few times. The CDR3: CASSQTDRGDYGYTF. The DNA of the CDR3 is TGCGCCAGCAGCCAAACCGACAGGGGCGACTATGGCTACACCTTC. This chain links TRBV4-3 with TRBJ1-2, with 8 bases identical to TRBD1. The CDR3 consists of 15 residues. The germline CDR1 and CDR2 sequences are LGHNA and YSLEER. The J segment lost 3 bases and the V segment lost 2 bases, leaving 5 bases of the junction unmatched.